The following is a T cell receptor (beta chain) sequence with its context. The V gene lost 6 bases and the J gene lost 0 bases, with 9 bases spanning the gap. The CDR3 runs 14 residues. The germline V gene encodes CDR1 LNHDA and CDR2 SQIVND (reference sequence). Cohort assignment relied on participant-reported clinical history. This specimen belongs to a study of blood T cell repertoires in COVID-19. Authors' processing steps: Estimation of nucleated cell counts relied on the amplification of reference gene primers. Assay: immunoSEQ multiplex PCR; the TCRdb copy retains only in-frame clones and omits some. For V, J and clone size, that table is used; D and trimming come from the DNA. The table records about 200,000 clones, approximately 86% of them present only once.

The rearrangement uses TRBV19 and TRBJ1-3, with a tentative D call TRBD1 (5 bases). The TCR was taken from a woman aged 25 to 45 who had been exposed to COVID-19. The sample taken for sequencing was PBMCs or T cells enriched from blood (not recorded which). The CDR3 here is CASSFQGSGNTIYF. CDR3 sequence (DNA): TGTGCCAGTAGCTTCCAGGGCTCTGGAAACACCATATATTTT.